These 14 T cell receptor beta chains share one sample of origin, sequenced in a study of blood T cell repertoires in COVID-19. TCRdb's copy holds only in-frame clones and misses some; the assay was immunoSEQ multiplex PCR. Of approximately 220,000 clones in the sample, 70% to 90% were seen once. The sample comprised peripheral blood. The source is a man aged 50-60 years with acute or convalescent COVID-19.

This clone was observed a single time. The chain uses TRBV27 and TRBJ1-6; D is unclear. V was pared by 8 bases and J by 12 bases, with 14 bases between. Germline V CDR1 and CDR2: MNHEY, SMNVEV (reference sequence). The CDR3 contains 12 residues. The CDR3 is CASGDPGGPLHF. The CDR3 DNA sequence: TGTGCCAGCGGAGACCCCGGCGGACCCCTCCACTTT.

This clone has more than one count but fewer than ten. The chain couples TRBV6-6 to TRBJ1-5; a weak D match, TRBD1 (6 bases). The CDR3 consists of 16 residues. The V end was cut by 0 bases, the J end by 3 bases, with 12 bases between. CDR1 is MNHNY, CDR2 SVGAGI, per germline (reference sequence). The CDR3 loop is CASSYSGTGPNQPQHF. The CDR3 bases are TGTGCCAGCAGTTACTCAGGTACAGGGCCCAATCAGCCCCAGCATTTT.

The J gene is TRBJ1-4, the V gene TRBV6-4, with 7 bases that match TRBD1. In germline, CDR1 is MRHNA, CDR2 SNTAGT. The CDR3 loop spans 18 amino acids. J gave up 4 bases and V 4 bases, and 15 bases lay outside the gene matches. CDR3 DNA sequence: TGTGCCAGCAGTGCCCCGCCCACTGACAGGGCCGATAATGAAAAACTGTTTTTT. As protein: CASSAPPTDRADNEKLFF.

The J gene is TRBJ1-5, the V gene TRBV28, with D maybe TRBD1 (6 bases). Per germline, CDR1 MDHEN and CDR2 SYDVKM. Trimming cost V 2 bases and J 2 bases, with 25 bases left between them. The CDR3 sequence is 20 residues long. CDR3 sequence reads: CASSLVSTPQGPRGNQPQHF. Written as DNA, the CDR3 is TGTGCCAGCAGTTTAGTGTCCACACCCCAGGGGCCAAGGGGCAATCAGCCCCAGCATTTT. The complete variable domain, with remaining parts taken from reference TRBV28 and TRBJ1-5, reads DVKVTQSSRYLVKRTGEKVFLECVQDMDHENMFWYRQDPGLGLRLIYFSYDVKMKEKGDIPEGYSVSREKKERFSLILESASTNQTSMYLCASSLVSTPQGPRGNQPQHFGDGTRLSIL.

The J gene is TRBJ1-5, the V gene TRBV5-5; D may be TRBD1 (6 bases). The CDR3 is 16 residues long. Germline loops: CDR1 SGHKS, CDR2 YYEKEE (reference sequence). The V gene lost 4 bases and the J gene lost 1 base, with 15 bases spanning the gap. The CDR3 sequence is CASSPIGGTSNQPQHF. In DNA form, the CDR3 reads TGTGCCAGCAGCCCCATAGGGGGAACGAGCAATCAGCCCCAGCATTTT.

V gene TRBV4-1 combines with J gene TRBJ1-4, with 7 bases identical to TRBD1. The CDR3 consists of 16 residues. V dropped 4 bases and J dropped 0; count of bases not matched to a gene: 5. Germline CDR1 reads MGHRA; CDR2 reads YSYEKL. CDR3: CASSPRQGATNEKLFF. In DNA form, the CDR3 reads TGCGCCAGCAGCCCTAGACAGGGAGCAACTAATGAAAAACTGTTTTTT.

This chain joins TRBV6-4 and TRBJ2-7, with 8 bases identical to TRBD1. The trim removed 5 bases at V and 5 bases at J, leaving 5 bases unmatched. The germline CDR1 and CDR2 sequences are MRHNA and SNTAGT. This CDR3 is built from 13 residues. DNA of the CDR3: TGTGCCAGCAGTTTACAGGGGGGCGACGAGCAGTACTTC. Amino acids: CASSLQGGDEQYF.

The CDR3, as DNA: TGTGCCACCAGCAGAGATCAAGGACAGCGCTACGAGCAGTACTTC. Protein: CATSRDQGQRYEQYF. The V call is TRBV15, the J call TRBJ2-7; possibly TRBD1 for D (6 bases). The CDR3 covers 15 residues. V was cut by 0 bases and J by 3 bases, with 12 bases left in between. The germline V gene encodes CDR1 LNHNV and CDR2 YYDKDF (reference sequence).

The chain is built from TRBV19 and TRBJ2-1; TRBD1 matches 7 bases. Germline assignment: CDR1 LNHDA and CDR2 SQIVND (reference sequence). CDR3 length equals 14 residues. The trim removed 4 bases at V and 9 bases at J, leaving 9 bases unmatched. In DNA, the CDR3 is TGTGCCAGTAGTACCTCGCCCAGGGGGTTTGAGCAGTTCTTC. Residues: CASSTSPRGFEQFF.

The chain joins TRBV5-1 to TRBJ2-3, with TRBD1 identical over 11 bases. CDR1 is SGHRS, CDR2 YFSETQ, per germline. The CDR3 runs 15 residues. The junction had 6 bases not matched to a gene; V was cut back by 4 bases and J by 5 bases. CDR3 amino acids: CASSPGTGGVDTQYF. For the CDR3, the DNA is TGCGCCAGCAGCCCGGGGACAGGGGGGGTAGATACGCAGTATTTT.

The chain employs TRBV14 and TRBJ2-1; 7 nucleotides match TRBD2. The CDR3 is 14 amino acids. Germline-derived CDR1 and CDR2 are SGHDN and FVKESK. J gave up 2 bases and V 4 bases, and 2 bases lay outside the gene matches. The CDR3 DNA is TGTGCCAGCAGCCTGGGGGGGGCCTACAATGAGCAGTTCTTC. It codes for CASSLGGAYNEQFF.

The rearrangement joins TRBV29-1 to TRBJ1-2; 9 positions agree with TRBD1. After removal of 4 bases from V and 6 bases from J, the junction contained 6 bases not matched to a gene. Looked up from germline, CDR1 is SQVTM and CDR2 is ANQGSEA. The CDR3 runs 13 residues. CDR3 sequence reads: CSVAGQGIDGYTF. CDR3 nucleotide sequence: TGCAGCGTTGCCGGACAGGGGATCGATGGCTACACCTTC.

This chain links TRBV19 with TRBJ1-6, with D maybe TRBD1 (6 bases). V was clipped by 5 bases and J by 0 bases, with 14 bases between them. CDR1 and CDR2 from the germline V gene are LNHDA and SQIVND (reference sequence). The CDR3 is 17 residues long. The CDR3 here is CASSGGRRSSYNSPLHF. DNA of the CDR3: TGTGCCAGTAGTGGGGGCCGACGGAGCTCCTATAATTCACCCCTCCACTTT.

The J gene is TRBJ2-1, the V gene TRBV7-9; 8 bases are shared with TRBD2. Germline loops: CDR1 SEHNR, CDR2 FQNEAQ (reference sequence). V lost 8 bases to trimming and J lost 4 bases; unmatched junction nucleotides: 10. The CDR3 totals 15 residues. CDR3 DNA: TGTGCCAGCGGGGATATACGGGGGGGTTACAATGAGCAGTTCTTC. Encoded protein: CASGDIRGGYNEQFF.